Only a few counts were recorded for the clone carrying this TCR beta chain. Here immunoSEQ multiplex PCR was the method, and the copy in TCRdb shows in-frame clones only, minus some. The sample lists 180,000 or so clones, roughly 89% occurring once. This record comes from a study of blood T cell repertoires in COVID-19. V was clipped by 10 bases and J by 5 bases, with 11 bases between them. There are 11 residues in the CDR3. Per germline, CDR1 LNHDA and CDR2 SQIVND (reference sequence). The TCR originated in a woman aged 40 to 50 with acute COVID-19. Sequencing was carried out using PBMCs or T cells enriched from blood (not recorded which). The rearrangement uses TRBV19 and TRBJ1-2; D unresolved. CDR3 in DNA: TGTGCCACCCACCGAGCGTATGGCTACACCTTC. It codes for CATHRAYGYTF.